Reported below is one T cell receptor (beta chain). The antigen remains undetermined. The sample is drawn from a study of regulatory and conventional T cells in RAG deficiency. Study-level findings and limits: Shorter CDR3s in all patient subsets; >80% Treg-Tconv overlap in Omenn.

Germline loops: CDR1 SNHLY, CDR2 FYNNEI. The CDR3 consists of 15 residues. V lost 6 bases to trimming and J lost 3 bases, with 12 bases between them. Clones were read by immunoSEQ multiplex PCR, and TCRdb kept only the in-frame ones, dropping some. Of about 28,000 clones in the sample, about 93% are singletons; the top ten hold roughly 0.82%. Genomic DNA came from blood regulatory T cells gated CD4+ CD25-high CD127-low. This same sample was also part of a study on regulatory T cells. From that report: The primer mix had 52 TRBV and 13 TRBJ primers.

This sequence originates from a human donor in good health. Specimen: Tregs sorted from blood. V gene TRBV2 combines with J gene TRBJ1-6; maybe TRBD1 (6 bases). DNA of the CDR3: TGTGCCAGCAGGGGACAAAGTGTCTATAATTCACCCCTCCACTTT. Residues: CASRGQSVYNSPLHF.